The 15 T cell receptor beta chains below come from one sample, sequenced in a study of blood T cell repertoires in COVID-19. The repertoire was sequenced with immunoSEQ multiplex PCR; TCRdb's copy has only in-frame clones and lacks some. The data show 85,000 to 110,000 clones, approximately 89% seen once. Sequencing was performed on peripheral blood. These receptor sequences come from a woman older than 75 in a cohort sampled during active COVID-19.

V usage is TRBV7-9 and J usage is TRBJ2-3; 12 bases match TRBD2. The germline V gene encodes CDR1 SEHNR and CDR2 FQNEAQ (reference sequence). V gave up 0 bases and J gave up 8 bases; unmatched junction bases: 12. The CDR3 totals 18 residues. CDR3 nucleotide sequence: TGTGCCAGCAGCTTAGCGCGTAGACTAGCGGGGGCCGGGGGTACGCAGTATTTT. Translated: CASSLARRLAGAGGTQYF.

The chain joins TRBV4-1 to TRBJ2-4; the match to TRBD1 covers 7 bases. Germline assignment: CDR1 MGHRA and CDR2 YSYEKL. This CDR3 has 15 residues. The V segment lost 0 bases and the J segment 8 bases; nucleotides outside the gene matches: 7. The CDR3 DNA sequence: TGCGCCAGCAGCCAAGAGCAGGACAGGATCTACATTCAGTACTTC. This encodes CASSQEQDRIYIQYF.

The CDR3 coding sequence is TGTGCCACCAGTGACCCCATGGCCCCGAACACTGAAGCTTTCTTT. This encodes CATSDPMAPNTEAFF. The genes are TRBV24-1 and TRBJ1-1; no reliable D call. The CDR3 consists of 15 residues. V lost 4 bases, J lost 1 base, and 12 bases lay in between. Germline V gene data show CDR1 as KGHDR and CDR2 as SFDVKD.

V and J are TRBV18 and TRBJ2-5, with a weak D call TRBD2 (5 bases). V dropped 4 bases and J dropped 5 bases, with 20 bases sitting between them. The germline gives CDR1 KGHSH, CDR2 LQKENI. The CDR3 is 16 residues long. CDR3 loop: CASSRSELVSYETQYF. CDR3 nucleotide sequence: TGTGCCAGCTCACGCTCCGAACTAGTTTCGTACGAGACCCAGTACTTC.

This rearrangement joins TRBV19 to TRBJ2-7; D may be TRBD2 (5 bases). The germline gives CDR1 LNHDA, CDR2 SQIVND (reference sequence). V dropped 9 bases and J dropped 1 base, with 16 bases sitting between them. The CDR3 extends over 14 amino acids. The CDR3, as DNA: TGTGCCAGCAACAAAGGAGGTACTTCCTACGAGCAGTACTTC. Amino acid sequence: CASNKGGTSYEQYF.

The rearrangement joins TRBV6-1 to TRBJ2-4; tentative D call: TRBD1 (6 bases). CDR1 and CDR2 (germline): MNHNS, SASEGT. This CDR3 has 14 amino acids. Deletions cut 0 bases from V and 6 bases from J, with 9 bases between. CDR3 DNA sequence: TGTGCCAGCAGTGAAGCTGGGGGCGGAAACATTCAGTACTTC. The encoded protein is CASSEAGGGNIQYF.

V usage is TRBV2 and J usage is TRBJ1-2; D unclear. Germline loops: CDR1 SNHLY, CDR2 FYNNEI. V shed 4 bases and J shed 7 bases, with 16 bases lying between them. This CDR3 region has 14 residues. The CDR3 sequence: CASSVAVRVSGYTF. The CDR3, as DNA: TGTGCCAGCAGTGTTGCGGTGAGAGTCAGTGGCTACACCTTC. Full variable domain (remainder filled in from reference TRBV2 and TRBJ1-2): EPEVTQTPSHQVTQMGQEVILRCVPISNHLYFYWYRQILGQKVEFLVSFYNNEISEKSEIFDDQFSVERPDGSNFTLKIRSTKLEDSAMYFCASSVAVRVSGYTFGSGTRLTVV.

CDR3 region: CASSTTGPILYGYTF. The DNA of the CDR3 is TGTGCCAGTAGCACGACAGGGCCGATTCTCTATGGCTACACCTTC. The chain carries TRBV19 and TRBJ1-2; 7 bases are a match to TRBD1. The CDR3 extends over 15 amino acids. In germline, CDR1 is LNHDA, CDR2 SQIVND (reference sequence). The V gene end was trimmed by 6 bases and the J gene end by 4 bases; junction bases not matched to a gene: 11.

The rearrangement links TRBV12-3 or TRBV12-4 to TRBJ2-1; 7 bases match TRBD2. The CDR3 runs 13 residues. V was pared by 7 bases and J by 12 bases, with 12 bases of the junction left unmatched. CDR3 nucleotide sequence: TGTGCCAGCAATTCCGGGACTACTGGGGGGCAGTTCTTC. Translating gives CASNSGTTGGQFF.

CDR3 amino acids: CASSLSVGQESPLHF. Here the CDR3 DNA reads TGTGCCAGCAGCCTGAGTGTGGGACAGGAATCACCCCTCCACTTT. The chain links TRBV3-1 (or the pseudogene TRBV3-2) to TRBJ1-6, with 8 nucleotides matching TRBD1. The germline gives CDR1 LGHDT, CDR2 YNNKEL (reference sequence). The CDR3 contains 15 residues. J lost 10 bases, V lost 4 bases, and 9 bases had no gene match.

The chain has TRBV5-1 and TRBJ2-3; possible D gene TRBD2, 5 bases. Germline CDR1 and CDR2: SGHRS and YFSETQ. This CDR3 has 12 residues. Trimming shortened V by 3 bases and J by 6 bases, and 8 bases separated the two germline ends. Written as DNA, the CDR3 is TGCGCCAGCAGCTCCCCGGGGGATACGCAGTATTTT. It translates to CASSSPGDTQYF.

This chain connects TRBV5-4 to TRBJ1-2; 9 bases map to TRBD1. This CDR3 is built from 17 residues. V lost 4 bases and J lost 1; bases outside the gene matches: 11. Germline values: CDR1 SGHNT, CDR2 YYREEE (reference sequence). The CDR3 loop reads CASSNSFGGQGNYGYTF. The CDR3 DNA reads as TGTGCCAGCAGCAACTCATTTGGGGGACAGGGTAACTATGGCTACACCTTC.

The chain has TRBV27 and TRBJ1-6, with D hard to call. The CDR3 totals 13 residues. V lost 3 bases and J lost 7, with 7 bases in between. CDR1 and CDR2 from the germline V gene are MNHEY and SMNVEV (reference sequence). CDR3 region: CASSFGENSPLHF. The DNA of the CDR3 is TGTGCCAGCAGTTTCGGAGAAAATTCACCCCTCCACTTT.

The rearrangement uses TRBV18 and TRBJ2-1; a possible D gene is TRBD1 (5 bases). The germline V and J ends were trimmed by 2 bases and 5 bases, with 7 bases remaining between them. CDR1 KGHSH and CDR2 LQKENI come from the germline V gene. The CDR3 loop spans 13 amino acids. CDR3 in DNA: TGTGCCAGCTCACCATCCAGGGACAATGAGCAGTTCTTC. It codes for CASSPSRDNEQFF.

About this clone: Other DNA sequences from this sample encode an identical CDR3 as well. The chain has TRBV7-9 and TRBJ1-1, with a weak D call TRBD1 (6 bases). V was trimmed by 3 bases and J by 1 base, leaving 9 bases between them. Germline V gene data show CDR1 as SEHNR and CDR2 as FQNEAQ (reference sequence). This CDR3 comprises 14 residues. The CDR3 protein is CASSLGTSNTEAFF. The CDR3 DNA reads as TGTGCCAGCAGCTTGGGGACATCGAACACTGAAGCTTTCTTT.